This T cell receptor (beta chain) was profiled in a study of cytomegalovirus exposure and HLA in healthy donors. The ends lost 4 bases at V and 8 bases at J; junction bases unmatched: 8. CDR3 length: 14 amino acids. The germline V gene has CDR1 SGHNT and CDR2 YYREEE (reference sequence). Whole-study findings and limits: Previous analysis showed most TCR beta V segments were productive about 87% or about 30% of the time.

Remarks on this clone: No antigen is known for it.

PCR involved 60 Vbeta and 13 Jbeta primers. Authors' analysis steps: Later, 65 million to 90 million unique TCR beta chains were counted in an analysis, and 8.5 million to 13 million of them were shared. Sequenced by immunoSEQ multiplex PCR; TCRdb stores in-frame clones only, minus some. The V and J calls and clone size were taken over from that table, and D and trimming were inferred from the DNA. The sample consists of some 87,000 clones, 79% of them appearing once. The clonotype was recovered from a woman aged 40 to 50 in good health and CMV-seropositive. Sequencing was done on a sample of PBMCs. The chain is built from TRBV5-4 and TRBJ2-4, with 8 bases matching TRBD1. For the CDR3, the DNA is TGTGCCAGCAGCACGCAGGGGGCTGCGGACATTCAGTACTTC. Translating it yields CASSTQGAADIQYF.